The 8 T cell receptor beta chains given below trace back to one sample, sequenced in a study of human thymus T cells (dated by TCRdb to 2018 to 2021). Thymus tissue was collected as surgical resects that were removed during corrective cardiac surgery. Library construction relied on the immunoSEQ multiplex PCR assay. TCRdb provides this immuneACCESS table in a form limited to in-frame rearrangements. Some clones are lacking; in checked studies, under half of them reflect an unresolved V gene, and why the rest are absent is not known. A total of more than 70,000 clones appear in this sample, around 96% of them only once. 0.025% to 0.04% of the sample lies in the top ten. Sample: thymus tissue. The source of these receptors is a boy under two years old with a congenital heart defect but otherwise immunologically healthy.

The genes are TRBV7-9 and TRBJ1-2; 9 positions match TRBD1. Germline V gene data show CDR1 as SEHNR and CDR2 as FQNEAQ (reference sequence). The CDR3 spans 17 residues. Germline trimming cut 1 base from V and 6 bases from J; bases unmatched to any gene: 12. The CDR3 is CASSLGDRVGCQDGYTF. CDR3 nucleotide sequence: TGTGCCAGCAGCTTAGGGGACAGGGTTGGATGTCAGGATGGCTACACCTTC.

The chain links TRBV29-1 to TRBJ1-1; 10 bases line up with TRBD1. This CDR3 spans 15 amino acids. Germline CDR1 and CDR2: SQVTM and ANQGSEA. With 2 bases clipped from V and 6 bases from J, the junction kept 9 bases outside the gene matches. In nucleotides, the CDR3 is TGCAGCGTTGAAAGGAGGGACAGGGGCCCTCCTGAAGCTTTCTTT. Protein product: CSVERRDRGPPEAFF.

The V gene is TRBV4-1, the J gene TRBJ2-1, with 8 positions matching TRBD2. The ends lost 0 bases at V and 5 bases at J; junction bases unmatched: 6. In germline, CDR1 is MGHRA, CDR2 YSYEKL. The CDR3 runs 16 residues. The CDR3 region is CASSQEEQRGNNEQFF. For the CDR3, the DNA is TGCGCCAGCAGCCAAGAAGAACAGCGGGGGAACAATGAGCAGTTCTTC.

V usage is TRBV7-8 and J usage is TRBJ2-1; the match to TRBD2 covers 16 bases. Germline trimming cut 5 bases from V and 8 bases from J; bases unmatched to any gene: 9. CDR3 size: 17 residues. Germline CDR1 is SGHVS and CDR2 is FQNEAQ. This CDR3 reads CASSPKGTSGRGHEQFF. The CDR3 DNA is TGTGCCAGCAGCCCTAAAGGGACTAGCGGGAGGGGTCATGAGCAGTTCTTC.

In DNA form, the CDR3 reads TGTGCCAGCAGCAAAACCGGACTGGGGAACTACGAGCAGTACTTC. Amino acid sequence: CASSKTGLGNYEQYF. This rearrangement joins TRBV6-1 to TRBJ2-7; TRBD2 might be the D (5 bases). Germline V lookup: CDR1 MNHNS, CDR2 SASEGT. V was pared by 6 bases and J by 3 bases, with 18 bases between. The CDR3 is made up of 15 amino acids.

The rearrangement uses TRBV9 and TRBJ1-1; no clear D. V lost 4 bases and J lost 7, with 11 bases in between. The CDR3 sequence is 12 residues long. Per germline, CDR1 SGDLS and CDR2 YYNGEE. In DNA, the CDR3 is TGTGCCAGCAGCCCAAAGGGCGTTGAAGCTTTCTTT. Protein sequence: CASSPKGVEAFF.

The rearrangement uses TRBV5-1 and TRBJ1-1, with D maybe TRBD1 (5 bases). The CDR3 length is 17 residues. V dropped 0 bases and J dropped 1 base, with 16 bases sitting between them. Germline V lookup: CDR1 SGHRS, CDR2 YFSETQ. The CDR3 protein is CASSLARHRGPNTEAFF. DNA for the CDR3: TGCGCCAGCAGCTTGGCCCGGCATAGGGGACCGAACACTGAAGCTTTCTTT.

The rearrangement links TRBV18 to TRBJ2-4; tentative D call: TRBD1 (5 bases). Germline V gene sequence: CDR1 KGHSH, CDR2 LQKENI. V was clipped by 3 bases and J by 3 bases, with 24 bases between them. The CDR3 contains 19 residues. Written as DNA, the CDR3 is TGTGCCAGCTCACCCCCCTCAGTTGGCAGGGCGCTCCTCAAAAACATTCAGTACTTC. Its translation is CASSPPSVGRALLKNIQYF.